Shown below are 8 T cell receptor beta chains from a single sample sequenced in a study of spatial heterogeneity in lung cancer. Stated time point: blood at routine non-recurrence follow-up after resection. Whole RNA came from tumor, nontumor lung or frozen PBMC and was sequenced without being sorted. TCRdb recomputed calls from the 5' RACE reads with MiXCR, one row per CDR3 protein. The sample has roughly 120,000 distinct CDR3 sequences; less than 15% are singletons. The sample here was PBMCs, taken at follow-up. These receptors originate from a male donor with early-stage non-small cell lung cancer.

DNA for the CDR3: TGCGCCAGCAGCTTGGATGGAGAAGCTGGGGCCAACGTCCTGACTTTC. This gives the protein CASSLDGEAGANVLTF. The chain uses TRBV5-1 and TRBJ2-6; D not certain. The CDR3 runs to 16 residues. Trimming cost V 0 bases and J 2 bases, with 9 bases left between them. In germline, CDR1 is SGHRS, CDR2 YFSETQ.

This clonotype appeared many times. CDR3 bases: TGTGCCAGCAGTTCCCCCGGGTCTAGCGGGGGTGGCACAGATACGCAGTATTTT. Translated: CASSSPGSSGGGTDTQYF. The rearrangement links TRBV6-5 to TRBJ2-3, with TRBD2 matching 10 bases. Germline CDR1 and CDR2: MNHEY and SVGAGI. Trimming cost V 4 bases and J 1 base; bases outside gene matches: 11. This CDR3 comprises 18 residues.

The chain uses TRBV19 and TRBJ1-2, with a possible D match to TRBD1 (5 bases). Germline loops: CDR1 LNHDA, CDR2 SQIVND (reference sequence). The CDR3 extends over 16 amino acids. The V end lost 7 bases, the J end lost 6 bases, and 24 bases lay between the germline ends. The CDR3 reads CASTMIGRGPYDGYTF. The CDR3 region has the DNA TGTGCCAGTACCATGATAGGGAGGGGCCCTTATGATGGCTACACCTTC.

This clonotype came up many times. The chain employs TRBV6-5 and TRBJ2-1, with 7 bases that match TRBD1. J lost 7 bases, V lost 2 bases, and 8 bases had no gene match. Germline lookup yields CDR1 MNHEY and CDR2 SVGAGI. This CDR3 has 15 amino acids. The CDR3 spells CASSYRQGVWNEQFF. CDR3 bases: TGTGCCAGCAGTTACAGACAGGGAGTGTGGAATGAGCAGTTCTTC.

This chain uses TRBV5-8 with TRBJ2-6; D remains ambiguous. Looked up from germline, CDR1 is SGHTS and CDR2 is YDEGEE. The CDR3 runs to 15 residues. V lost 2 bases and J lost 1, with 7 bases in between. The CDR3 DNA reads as TGTGCCAGCAGCTTTTGGTCTTCTGGGGCCAACGTCCTGACTTTC. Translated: CASSFWSSGANVLTF. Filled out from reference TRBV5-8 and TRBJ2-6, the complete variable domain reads EAGVTQSPTHLIKTRGQQATLRCSPISGHTSVYWYQQALGLGLQFLLWYDEGEERNRGNFPPRFSGRQFPNYSSELNVNALELEDSALYLCASSFWSSGANVLTFGAGSRLTVL.

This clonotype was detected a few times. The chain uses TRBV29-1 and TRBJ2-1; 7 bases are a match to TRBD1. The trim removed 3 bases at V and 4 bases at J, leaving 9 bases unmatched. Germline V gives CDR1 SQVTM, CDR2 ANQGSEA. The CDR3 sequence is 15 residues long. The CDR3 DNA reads TGCAGCGTTGACCCGGGACAGCGATCGTACAATGAGCAGTTCTTC. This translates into CSVDPGQRSYNEQFF.

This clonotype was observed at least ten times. CDR3 nucleotides: TGTGCCAGCAGTTACGAGGGTAGTTATCGTCAGCCCCAGCATTTT. The encoded protein is CASSYEGSYRQPQHF. The chain uses TRBV6-2 or TRBV6-3 and TRBJ1-5, with D unclear. Trimming shortened V by 2 bases and J by 6 bases, and 14 bases separated the two germline ends. This CDR3 has 15 residues. Germline V gene data show CDR1 as MNHEY and CDR2 as SVGEGT.

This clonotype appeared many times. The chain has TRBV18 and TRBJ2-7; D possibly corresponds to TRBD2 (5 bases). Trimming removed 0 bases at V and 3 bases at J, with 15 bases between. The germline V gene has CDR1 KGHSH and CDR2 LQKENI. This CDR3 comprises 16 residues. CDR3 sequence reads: CASSPPIGGGVYEQYF. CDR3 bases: TGTGCCAGCTCACCACCGATTGGTGGAGGAGTCTACGAGCAGTACTTC. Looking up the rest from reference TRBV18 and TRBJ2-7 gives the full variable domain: NAGVMQNPRHLVRRRGQEARLRCSPMKGHSHVYWYRQLPEEGLKFMVYLQKENIIDESGMPKERFSAEFPKEGPSILRIQQVVRGDSAAYFCASSPPIGGGVYEQYFGPGTRLTVT.